These T cell receptor beta chains were read from a single sample in a study of OX40 agonist ivuxolimab in advanced cancers. The table came from immunoSEQ multiplex PCR; TCRdb's copy has only in-frame clones and leaves some out. The sample holds over 25,000 clones, 74% seen once. Sequences were derived from CD4+ or CD8+ T cells sorted from blood, sampled in a trial of the OX40 agonist ivuxolimab. These receptors were obtained from an adult with an advanced solid tumor such as melanoma, head and neck, liver or kidney cancer. Both conserved end residues are part of each CDR3. The order of the fields is V gene, J gene, CDR3 protein.

V: TRBV27; J: TRBJ2-6; CDR3: CASSLGTGAGANVLTF
V: TRBV10-3; J: TRBJ1-2; CDR3: CAISGQGTLNGYTF
V: TRBV2; J: TRBJ1-6; CDR3: CASRKAGDSPPLHF
V: TRBV5-1; J: TRBJ2-1; CDR3: CASSLGYRTSGGAFEQFF
V: TRBV27; J: TRBJ1-2; CDR3: CASSFNSNYGYTF
V: TRBV6-6; J: TRBJ1-3; CDR3: CASSPRHSGNTIYF
V: TRBV27; J: TRBJ2-3; CDR3: CASRVGYTQYF
V: TRBV6-5; J: TRBJ1-2; CDR3: CASHDGVDGYTF
V: TRBV6-1; J: TRBJ1-5; CDR3: CASSAEGLWGQPQHF
V: TRBV9; J: TRBJ2-3; CDR3: CASSVEGADTQYF
V: TRBV2; J: TRBJ1-4; CDR3: CASMRDVNNEKLFF
V: TRBV28; J: TRBJ1-5; CDR3: CASSLNRENQPQHF
V: TRBV29-1; J: TRBJ1-1; CDR3: CSGQSSNTEAFF
V: TRBV19; J: TRBJ1-6; CDR3: CASSIDRANSPLHF
V: TRBV5-1; J: TRBJ1-1; CDR3: CASSPGPKGRTLDTEAFF
V: TRBV4-2; J: TRBJ2-1; CDR3: CASSPGLAGGLDSYNEQFF
V: TRBV9; J: TRBJ1-5; CDR3: CASSVSGQPEQPQHF
V: TRBV9; J: TRBJ1-3; CDR3: CASSGTGFGNTIYF
V: TRBV7-3; J: TRBJ2-5; CDR3: CASSLHSTGSETQYF
V: TRBV9; J: TRBJ2-2; CDR3: CASSAPGGVDTGELFF
V: TRBV4-2; J: TRBJ1-2; CDR3: CASSPMGGLGYYGYTF
V: TRBV2; J: TRBJ2-4; CDR3: CASNLIAGAKNIQYF
V: TRBV4-1; J: TRBJ1-1; CDR3: CASSQFTRGSTEAFF
V: TRBV7-8; J: TRBJ1-1; CDR3: CASSSPWGNTEAFF
V: TRBV4-1; J: TRBJ2-1; CDR3: CASSHIDIVHYNEQFF
V: TRBV4-2; J: TRBJ1-4; CDR3: CASSPQGQGLLTREKLFF
V: TRBV2; J: TRBJ1-5; CDR3: CASGRAPGNQPQHF
V: TRBV5-1; J: TRBJ2-1; CDR3: CASSLGQGAYNEQFF
V: TRBV2; J: TRBJ1-4; CDR3: CASSEAAGGFEKLFF
V: TRBV5-1; J: TRBJ2-3; CDR3: CASSEGLGVADTQYF
V: TRBV5-1; J: TRBJ1-1; CDR3: CASSLRQGANTEAFF
V: TRBV28; J: TRBJ2-6; CDR3: CASTTWLAPKTGANVLTF
V: TRBV5-6; J: TRBJ1-4; CDR3: CASSLGVRDEKLFF
V: TRBV27; J: TRBJ2-2; CDR3: CASSLTGVRGELFF
V: TRBV9; J: TRBJ1-2; CDR3: CASSVQQGDGYTF
V: TRBV7-2; J: TRBJ2-7; CDR3: CASSLMRQGEQYF
V: TRBV7-2; J: TRBJ2-1; CDR3: CASSLESGGSNNEQFF
V: TRBV19; J: TRBJ1-5; CDR3: CASTPFWGGNQPQHF
V: TRBV5-5; J: TRBJ2-2; CDR3: CASSMQTLALGNTGELFF
V: TRBV5-1; J: TRBJ1-5; CDR3: CASSLETGAGQPQHF
V: TRBV9; J: TRBJ2-5; CDR3: CASSKGGSSQETQYF
V: TRBV2; J: TRBJ2-4; CDR3: CASASNQAGIQYF
V: TRBV19; J: TRBJ2-7; CDR3: CASSPGHSYEQYF
V: TRBV6-5; J: TRBJ2-4; CDR3: CASSSGTGAIQYF
V: TRBV7-2; J: TRBJ2-4; CDR3: CASSLEVMGSKNIQYF
V: TRBV12-5; J: TRBJ1-4; CDR3: CASVGTSEKLFF
V: TRBV5-1; J: TRBJ2-1; CDR3: CASRPGTSGGAHEQFF
V: TRBV5-1; J: TRBJ2-7; CDR3: CASRGRSYEQYF
V: TRBV4-1; J: TRBJ1-1; CDR3: CASSQDHGPEAFF
V: TRBV7-6; J: TRBJ1-1; CDR3: CASSAGGMGGRTEAFF
V: TRBV5-4; J: TRBJ1-2; CDR3: CVSSQGGGYGYTF
V: TRBV9; J: TRBJ1-4; CDR3: CASSVGGPNEKLFF
V: TRBV5-1; J: TRBJ1-1; CDR3: CASSSETTWKAFF